This section outlines one T cell receptor beta chain sequence together with its context. No antigen is known for it. Up to 2 ug genomic DNA was used for TCRB CDR3 amplification. The primer mix had 60 V beta and 13 J beta primers. Produced via immunoSEQ multiplex PCR; TCRdb's table is partial and in-frame only. The sample yields roughly 100,000 clones, roughly 80% seen once. The CDR3 contains 14 residues. The germline CDR1 and CDR2 sequences are SGHKS and YYEKEE (reference sequence). V gave up 1 base and J gave up 1 base, with 8 bases separating them. Time point given: after dendritic cell vaccination, including at tumor progression/relapse. The record originates from a study of glioma-infiltrating T cells after dendritic cell vaccination. Study context: Patients received autologous tumor lysate-pulsed dendritic cell vaccination between about 2002 and 2013. General study results and limits: Longer survival after dendritic cell vaccination followed higher pretreatment TIL content.

The clonotype originates from a human donor with glioblastoma. Material: blood, obtained after dendritic cell vaccination. The J gene is TRBJ1-1, the V gene TRBV5-5; D gene ambiguous. The CDR3 spells CASSLWAENTEAFF. The DNA for the CDR3 is TGTGCCAGCAGCTTGTGGGCAGAGAACACTGAAGCTTTCTTT.